This is a list of T cell receptor beta chains from one sample in a study of T cell changes during pregnancy in multiple sclerosis. Data came from immunoSEQ multiplex PCR; TCRdb stores just in-frame clones and leaves some out. The sample has about 120,000 clones, around 93% seen once; the top ten hold approximately 5.8%. Sequencing was performed on peripheral blood, taken before pregnancy. The receptors originated from a female donor with multiple sclerosis, enrolled in a pregnancy study. Both conserved end residues are part of each CDR3. The D gene is left open where the match is weak. Not every row has a clone size; where given, it reads once, few, many or a size class.

CATSNGEDTGELFF	TGTGCCACCAGTAACGGGGAGGACACCGGGGAGCTGTTTTTT	TRBJ2-2	.	TRBV15	.
CASSSKETQYF	TGTGCCAGCAGCTCTAAAGAGACCCAGTACTTC	TRBJ2-5	.	TRBV5-6	.
CASSTRTSGRPFF	TGTGCCAGTAGTACACGGACTAGCGGGAGGCCGTTCTTC	TRBJ2-1	.	TRBV19	TRBD2
CASEPGQGVDGYTF	TGCGCCAGCGAGCCGGGACAGGGGGTGGATGGCTACACCTTC	TRBJ1-2	.	TRBV5-1	TRBD1
CSVTTLGQGDYGYTF	TGCAGCGTAACCACGCTGGGACAGGGGGACTATGGCTACACCTTC	TRBJ1-2	.	TRBV29-1	TRBD1
CASSSQLNGLGELFF	TGTGCCAGCAGCTCCCAGTTAAACGGGTTGGGGGAGCTGTTTTTT	TRBJ2-2	.	TRBV11-2	.
CASSSRDRGTEAFF	TGTGCCAGCAGTAGCAGGGACAGGGGCACTGAAGCTTTCTTT	TRBJ1-1	few	TRBV6-5	TRBD1
CAWSVGGETQYF	TGTGCCTGGAGTGTCGGGGGAGAGACCCAGTACTTC	TRBJ2-5	.	TRBV30	.
CASSIVLQVRGNQPQHF	TGTGCCAGTAGTATAGTTTTACAGGTGCGTGGCAATCAGCCCCAGCATTTT	TRBJ1-5	.	TRBV19	.
CSVSRGETQYF	TGCAGTGTGTCTCGCGGGGAGACCCAGTACTTC	TRBJ2-5	.	TRBV20-1	.
CASSPVQGNTGELFF	TGTGCCAGCTCACCAGTACAGGGGAACACCGGGGAGCTGTTTTTT	TRBJ2-2	.	TRBV18	.
CASSMSGASNEQYF	TGTGCCAGTAGCATGAGCGGGGCATCCAACGAGCAGTACTTC	TRBJ2-7	once	TRBV19	TRBD2
CASSPLGGRDEQFF	TGTGCCAGCTCACCTCTAGGGGGGAGGGATGAGCAGTTCTTC	TRBJ2-1	.	TRBV18	.
CASSSGWGNTIYF	TGTGCCAGCAGTTCCGGGTGGGGAAACACCATATATTTT	TRBJ1-3	.	TRBV27	.
CASRTRDKERLNTEAFF	TGTGCCAGTAGAACCCGGGACAAGGAAAGACTGAACACTGAAGCTTTCTTT	TRBJ1-1	few	TRBV19	.
CASSFLTIGQSYGYTF	TGTGCCAGCAGTTTCCTAACAATCGGACAGTCCTATGGCTACACCTTC	TRBJ1-2	.	TRBV27	.
CASGRGTGELFF	TGTGCCAGCGGGAGAGGCACCGGGGAGCTGTTTTTT	TRBJ2-2	.	TRBV6-6	.
CASSVNSATNEKLFF	TGTGCCAGTAGTGTTAACAGTGCAACTAATGAAAAACTGTTTTTT	TRBJ1-4	.	TRBV19	.
CASSFPSGGAWEQFF	TGCGCCAGCAGCTTCCCTAGCGGGGGGGCCTGGGAGCAGTTCTTC	TRBJ2-1	once	TRBV5-1	TRBD2
CASSLRTSGSYEQYF	TGTGCCAGCAGTTTACGGACTAGCGGGAGCTACGAGCAGTACTTC	TRBJ2-7	.	TRBV5-6	TRBD2
CASSMRQFNQPQHF	TGTGCCAGTAGCATGCGACAATTTAATCAGCCCCAGCATTTT	TRBJ1-5	.	TRBV19	.
CASRTSGSEQFF	TGTGCCAGTAGGACTAGCGGGAGCGAGCAGTTCTTC	TRBJ2-1	.	TRBV19	TRBD2
CASSREQGIREQYF	TGTGCCAGCTCACGAGAACAGGGGATTCGTGAGCAGTACTTC	TRBJ2-7	.	TRBV18	TRBD1
CASSSYPGQGTYNEQFF	TGTGCCAGCAGCTCCTACCCCGGACAGGGAACATACAATGAGCAGTTCTTC	TRBJ2-1	.	TRBV7-8	TRBD1
CAISDPGTVYEQYF	TGTGCCATCAGTGACCCCGGGACAGTCTACGAGCAGTACTTC	TRBJ2-7	.	TRBV10-3	TRBD1
CASSIGRENQPQHF	TGTGCCAGTAGTATAGGGCGGGAGAATCAGCCCCAGCATTTT	TRBJ1-5	once	TRBV19	.
CASSTLWTSGKNEQFF	TGTGCCAGTAGTACCCTTTGGACTAGCGGGAAGAATGAGCAGTTCTTC	TRBJ2-1	.	TRBV19	TRBD2
CASSSVPGQGLEQYF	TGCGCCAGCAGCTCTGTACCGGGACAGGGACTCGAGCAGTACTTC	TRBJ2-7	once	TRBV5-1	TRBD1
CGLDRANTGELFF	TGTGGGCTGGACAGGGCGAACACCGGGGAGCTGTTTTTT	TRBJ2-2	.	TRBV30	TRBD1
CASSPKTFSDDEKLFF	TGTGCCAGCAGCCCAAAGACTTTCTCAGATGATGAAAAACTGTTTTTT	TRBJ1-4	.	TRBV4-2	.
CASSVGDSPYEEQYF	TGTGCCAGCAGCGTAGGGGACAGCCCTTACGAGGAGCAGTACTTC	TRBJ2-7	.	TRBV9	TRBD1
CAGQQGADTGELFF	TGTGCCGGCCAACAGGGGGCGGACACCGGGGAGCTGTTTTTT	TRBJ2-2	.	TRBV5-5	TRBD1
CACLFPGIPNTEAFF	TGTGCCTGCCTCTTCCCAGGGATACCGAACACTGAAGCTTTCTTT	TRBJ1-1	.	TRBV30	.
CASSPGELFF	TGTGCCAGCAGCCCAGGGGAGCTGTTTTTT	TRBJ2-2	.	TRBV7-9	.
CASSSNLLGGSGNEQFF	TGCGCCAGCAGCTCGAACCTACTAGGGGGCTCGGGGAATGAGCAGTTCTTC	TRBJ2-1	.	TRBV5-1	TRBD1
CASSSSGTGSNYGYTF	TGTGCCAGCAGCTCTTCCGGGACAGGGTCCAACTATGGCTACACCTTC	TRBJ1-2	.	TRBV9	TRBD1
CASSLQHTGELFF	TGTGCCAGTAGTCTACAGCACACCGGGGAGCTGTTTTTT	TRBJ2-2	.	TRBV19	.
CASSLDGPGAAANTEAFF	TGTGCCAGCAGCTTAGACGGCCCTGGGGCAGCAGCGAACACTGAAGCTTTCTTT	TRBJ1-1	.	TRBV11-2	.
CASSLREGWTDTQYF	TGTGCCAGCAGCTTGCGGGAGGGGTGGACAGATACGCAGTATTTT	TRBJ2-3	.	TRBV5-4	TRBD2
CASSPQGGAEQPQHF	TGTGCCAGCTCACCACAAGGGGGAGCCGAACAGCCCCAGCATTTT	TRBJ1-5	.	TRBV18	.
CASSWTGSGNTIYF	TGTGCCAGCAGTTGGACAGGCTCTGGAAACACCATATATTTT	TRBJ1-3	once	TRBV28	TRBD1
CASTNRGNEQFF	TGTGCCAGCACTAACAGGGGCAATGAGCAGTTCTTC	TRBJ2-1	few	TRBV27	TRBD1
CASSPWGTSGGETQYF	TGTGCCAGCAGCCCCTGGGGGACTAGCGGGGGGGAGACCCAGTACTTC	TRBJ2-5	once	TRBV7-7	TRBD2
CASSIYGNNQPQHF	TGTGCCAGTAGTATATACGGGAACAATCAGCCCCAGCATTTT	TRBJ1-5	few	TRBV19	.
CASSIRFRQINEKLFF	TGTGCCAGTAGTATAAGGTTTCGACAGATTAATGAAAAACTGTTTTTT	TRBJ1-4	.	TRBV19	.
CASSVREEVTQYF	TGTGCCAGCAGTGTGCGGGAGGAGGTGACCCAGTACTTC	TRBJ2-5	.	TRBV2	TRBD2
CASSLVPDTEAFF	TGTGCCAGCAGCTTAGTTCCCGACACTGAAGCTTTCTTT	TRBJ1-1	.	TRBV11-3	.
CASSFWLAGPYEQYF	TGTGCCAGCAGTTTCTGGCTAGCGGGTCCCTACGAGCAGTACTTC	TRBJ2-7	.	TRBV27	TRBD2
CASSEAGHPGTQYF	TGTGCCAGCAGTGAAGCTGGACATCCGGGGACCCAGTACTTC	TRBJ2-5	once	TRBV6-1	.
CAWSVRTYEQYF	TGTGCCTGGAGTGTCAGGACCTACGAGCAGTACTTC	TRBJ2-7	.	TRBV30	.
CASSAGTGSIDEQFF	TGTGCCAGCAGCGCGGGGACAGGGAGTATTGATGAGCAGTTCTTC	TRBJ2-1	.	TRBV9	TRBD1
CASGLAGEFEQFF	TGTGCCAGCGGGCTAGCGGGAGAATTTGAGCAGTTCTTC	TRBJ2-1	.	TRBV27	TRBD2
CASSPQGGNYGYTF	TGTGCCAGCAGCCCCCAAGGGGGCAACTATGGCTACACCTTC	TRBJ1-2	.	TRBV9	TRBD1